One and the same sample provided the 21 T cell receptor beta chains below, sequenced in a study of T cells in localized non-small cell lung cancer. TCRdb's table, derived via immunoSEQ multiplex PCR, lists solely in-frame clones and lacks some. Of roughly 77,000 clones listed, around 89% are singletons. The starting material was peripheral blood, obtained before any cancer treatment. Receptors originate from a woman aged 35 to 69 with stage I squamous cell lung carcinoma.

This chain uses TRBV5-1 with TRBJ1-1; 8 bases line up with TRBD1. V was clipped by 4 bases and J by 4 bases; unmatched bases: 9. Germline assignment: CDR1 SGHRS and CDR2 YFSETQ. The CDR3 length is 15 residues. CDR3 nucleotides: TGCGCCAGCAGCCTTAGACAGGGGTCGGGCACTGAAGCTTTCTTT. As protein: CASSLRQGSGTEAFF.

CDR3 sequence reads: CASSDRRDATNYGYTF. The CDR3 nucleotides read TGTGCCAGTAGCGACCGCCGGGACGCCACTAACTATGGCTACACCTTC. The chain combines TRBV19 with TRBJ1-2, with D perhaps matching TRBD1 (5 bases). Looked up from germline, CDR1 is LNHDA and CDR2 is SQIVND (reference sequence). The CDR3 loop spans 16 amino acids. Trimming stripped 6 bases from V and 0 bases from J, with 17 bases between.

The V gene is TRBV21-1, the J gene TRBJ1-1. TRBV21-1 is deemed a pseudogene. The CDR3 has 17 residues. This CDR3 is CASSIHGGDTGNTEAFF. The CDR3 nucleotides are TGTGCCAGCAGCATTCACGGGGGGGATACAGGGAACACTGAAGCTTTCTTT.

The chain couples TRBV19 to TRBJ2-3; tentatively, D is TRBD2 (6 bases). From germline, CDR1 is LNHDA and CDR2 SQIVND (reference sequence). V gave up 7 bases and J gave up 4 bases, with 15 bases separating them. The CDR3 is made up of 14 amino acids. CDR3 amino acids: CASNMGLPSDTQYF. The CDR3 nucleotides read TGTGCCAGTAATATGGGACTGCCCTCAGATACGCAGTATTTT.

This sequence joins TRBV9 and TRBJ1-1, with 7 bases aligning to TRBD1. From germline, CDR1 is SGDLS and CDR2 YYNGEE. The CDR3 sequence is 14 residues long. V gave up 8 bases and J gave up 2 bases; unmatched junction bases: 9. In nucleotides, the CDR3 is TGTGCCAGTAAACAGGGGACCGACAACACTGAAGCTTTCTTT. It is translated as CASKQGTDNTEAFF.

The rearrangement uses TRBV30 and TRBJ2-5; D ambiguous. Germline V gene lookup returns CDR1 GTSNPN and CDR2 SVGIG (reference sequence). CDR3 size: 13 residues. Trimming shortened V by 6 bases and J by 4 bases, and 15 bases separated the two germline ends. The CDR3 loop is CACSGSPGETQYF. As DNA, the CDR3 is TGTGCCTGTTCGGGTTCCCCGGGAGAGACCCAGTACTTC.

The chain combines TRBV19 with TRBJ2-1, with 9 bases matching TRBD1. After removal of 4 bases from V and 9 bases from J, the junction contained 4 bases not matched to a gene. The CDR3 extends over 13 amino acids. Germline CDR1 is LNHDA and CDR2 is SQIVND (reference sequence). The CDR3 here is CASSRDRAGEQFF. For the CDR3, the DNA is TGTGCCAGTAGTAGGGACAGGGCGGGTGAGCAGTTCTTC.

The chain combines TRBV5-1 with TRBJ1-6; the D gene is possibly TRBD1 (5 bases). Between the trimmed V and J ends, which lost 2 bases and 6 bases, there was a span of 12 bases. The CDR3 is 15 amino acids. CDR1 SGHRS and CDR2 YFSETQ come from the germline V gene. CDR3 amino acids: CASSFGQGLNSPLHF. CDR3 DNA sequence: TGCGCCAGCAGCTTCGGGCAGGGCCTTAATTCACCCCTCCACTTT.

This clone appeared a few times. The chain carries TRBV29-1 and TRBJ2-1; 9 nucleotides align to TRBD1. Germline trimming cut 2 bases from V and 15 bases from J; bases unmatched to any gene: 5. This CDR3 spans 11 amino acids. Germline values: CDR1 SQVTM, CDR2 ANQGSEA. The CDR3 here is CSVEKGQGPFF. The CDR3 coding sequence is TGCAGCGTTGAAAAGGGACAGGGACCGTTCTTC.

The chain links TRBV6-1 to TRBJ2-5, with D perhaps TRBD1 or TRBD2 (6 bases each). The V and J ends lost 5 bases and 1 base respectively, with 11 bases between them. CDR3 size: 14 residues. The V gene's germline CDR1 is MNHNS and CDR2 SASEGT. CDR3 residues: CASSLEGGQETQYF. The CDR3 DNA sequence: TGTGCCAGCAGTCTCGAGGGGGGCCAAGAGACCCAGTACTTC.

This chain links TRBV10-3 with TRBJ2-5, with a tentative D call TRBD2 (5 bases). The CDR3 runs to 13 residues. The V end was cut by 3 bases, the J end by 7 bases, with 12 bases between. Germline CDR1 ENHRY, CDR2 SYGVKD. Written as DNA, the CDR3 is TGTGCCATCAGTGATTCGGCAGAGGGGACCCAGTACTTC. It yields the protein CAISDSAEGTQYF.

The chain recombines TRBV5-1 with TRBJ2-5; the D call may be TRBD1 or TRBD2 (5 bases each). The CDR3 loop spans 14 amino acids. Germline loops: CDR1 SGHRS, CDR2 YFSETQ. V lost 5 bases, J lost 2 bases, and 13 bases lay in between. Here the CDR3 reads CASSERGQQETQYF. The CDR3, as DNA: TGCGCCAGCAGTGAGAGGGGTCAGCAAGAGACCCAGTACTTC.

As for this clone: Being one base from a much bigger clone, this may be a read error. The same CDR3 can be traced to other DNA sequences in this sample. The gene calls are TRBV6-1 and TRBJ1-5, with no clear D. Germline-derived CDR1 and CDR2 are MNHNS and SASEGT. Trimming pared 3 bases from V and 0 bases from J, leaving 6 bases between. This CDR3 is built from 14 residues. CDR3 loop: CASSDPNSNQPQHF. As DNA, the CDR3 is TGTGCCAGCAGTGACCCCAATAGCAATCAGCCCCAGCATTTT.

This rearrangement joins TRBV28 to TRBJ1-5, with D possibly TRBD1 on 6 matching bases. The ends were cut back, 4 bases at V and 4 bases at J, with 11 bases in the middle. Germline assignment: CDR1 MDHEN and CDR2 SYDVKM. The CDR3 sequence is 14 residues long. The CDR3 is CASSYARGNQPQHF. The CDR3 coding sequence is TGTGCCAGCAGTTATGCAAGGGGGAATCAGCCCCAGCATTTT.

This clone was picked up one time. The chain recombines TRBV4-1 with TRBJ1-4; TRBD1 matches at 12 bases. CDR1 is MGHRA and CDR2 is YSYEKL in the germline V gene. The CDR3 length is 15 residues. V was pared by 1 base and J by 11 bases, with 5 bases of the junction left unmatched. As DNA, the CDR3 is TGCGCCAGCAGCCAAGCGGGGACAGGGGGCTCCAAACTGTTTTTT. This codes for CASSQAGTGGSKLFF.

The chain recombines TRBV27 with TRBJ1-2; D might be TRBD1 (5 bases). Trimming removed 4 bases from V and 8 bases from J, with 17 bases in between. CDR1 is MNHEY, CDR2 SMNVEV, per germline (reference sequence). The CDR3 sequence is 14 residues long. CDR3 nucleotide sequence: TGTGCCAGCAGTTGGAGGGGTTCCCATGGGGGCTACACCTTC. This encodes CASSWRGSHGGYTF.

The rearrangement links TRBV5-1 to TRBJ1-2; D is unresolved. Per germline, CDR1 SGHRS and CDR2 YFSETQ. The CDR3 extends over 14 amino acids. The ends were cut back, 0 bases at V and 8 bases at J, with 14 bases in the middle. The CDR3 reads CASSLESGYQGYTF. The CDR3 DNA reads TGCGCCAGCAGCTTGGAGTCAGGATATCAAGGCTACACCTTC.

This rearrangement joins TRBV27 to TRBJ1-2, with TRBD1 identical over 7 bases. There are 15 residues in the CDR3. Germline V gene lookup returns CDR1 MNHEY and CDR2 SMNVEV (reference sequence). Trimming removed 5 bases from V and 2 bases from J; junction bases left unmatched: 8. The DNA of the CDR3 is TGTGCCAGCAGTCCCCGGACAGGCCTGAACTATGGCTACACCTTC. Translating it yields CASSPRTGLNYGYTF.

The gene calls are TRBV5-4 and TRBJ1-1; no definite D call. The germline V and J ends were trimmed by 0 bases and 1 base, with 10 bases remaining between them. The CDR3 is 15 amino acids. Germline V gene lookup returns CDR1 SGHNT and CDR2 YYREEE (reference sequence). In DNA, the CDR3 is TGTGCCAGCAGCTTGGGTGCTACCGGGAACACTGAAGCTTTCTTT. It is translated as CASSLGATGNTEAFF. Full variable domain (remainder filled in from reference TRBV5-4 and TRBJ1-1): ETGVTQSPTHLIKTRGQQVTLRCSSQSGHNTVSWYQQALGQGPQFIFQYYREEENGRGNFPPRFSGLQFPNYSSELNVNALELDDSALYLCASSLGATGNTEAFFGQGTRLTVV.

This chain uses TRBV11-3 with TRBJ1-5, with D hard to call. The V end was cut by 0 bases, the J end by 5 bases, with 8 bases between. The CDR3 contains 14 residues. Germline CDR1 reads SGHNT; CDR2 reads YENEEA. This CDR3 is CASSLEVPDQPQHF. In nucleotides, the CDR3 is TGTGCCAGCAGCTTAGAGGTTCCCGATCAGCCCCAGCATTTT. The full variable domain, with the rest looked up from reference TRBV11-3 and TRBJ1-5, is EAGVVQSPRYKIIEKKQPVAFWCNPISGHNTLYWYLQNLGQGPELLIRYENEEAVDDSQLPKDRFSAERLKGVDSTLKIQPAELGDSAVYLCASSLEVPDQPQHFGDGTRLSIL.

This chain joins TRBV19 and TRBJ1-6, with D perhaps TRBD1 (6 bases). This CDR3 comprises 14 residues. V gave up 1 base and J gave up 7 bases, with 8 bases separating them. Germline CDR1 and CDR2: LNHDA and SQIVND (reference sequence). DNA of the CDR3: TGTGCCAGTAGTATAGGAGGGGGAAATTCACCCCTCCACTTT. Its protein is CASSIGGGNSPLHF.